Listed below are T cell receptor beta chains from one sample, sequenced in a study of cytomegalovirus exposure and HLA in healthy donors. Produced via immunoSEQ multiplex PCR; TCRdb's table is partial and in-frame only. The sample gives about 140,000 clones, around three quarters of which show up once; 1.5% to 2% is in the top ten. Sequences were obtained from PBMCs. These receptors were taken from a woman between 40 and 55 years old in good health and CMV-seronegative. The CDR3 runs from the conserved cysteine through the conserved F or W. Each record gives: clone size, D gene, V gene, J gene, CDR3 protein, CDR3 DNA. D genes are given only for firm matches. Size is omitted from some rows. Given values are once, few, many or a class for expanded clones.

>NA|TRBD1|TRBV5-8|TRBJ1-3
CASSPGTAGNTIYF
TGTGCCAGCAGCCCCGGGACAGCCGGAAACACCATATATTTT
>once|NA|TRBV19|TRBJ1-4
CASSREDGPNEKLFF
TGTGCCAGTAGTAGGGAGGACGGACCGAATGAAAAACTGTTTTTT
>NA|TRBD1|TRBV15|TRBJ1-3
CATSSEGQISGNTIYF
TGTGCCACCAGCAGTGAGGGACAGATCTCTGGAAACACCATATATTTT
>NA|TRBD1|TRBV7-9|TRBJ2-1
CASSLGGGTYNEQFF
TGTGCCAGCAGCTTAGGAGGGGGCACCTACAATGAGCAGTTCTTC
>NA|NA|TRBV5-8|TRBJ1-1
CASSLQGNTEAFF
TGTGCCAGCAGCTTACAGGGGAACACTGAAGCTTTCTTT
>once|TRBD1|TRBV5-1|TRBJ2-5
CASSFQGAIVETQYF
TGCGCCAGCAGCTTCCAGGGGGCGATAGTGGAGACCCAGTACTTC
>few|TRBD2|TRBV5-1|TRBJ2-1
CASSLVWRGYNEQFF
TGCGCCAGCAGCTTGGTATGGCGGGGGTACAATGAGCAGTTCTTC
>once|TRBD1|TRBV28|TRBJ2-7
CASSLFRGRSEQYF
TGTGCCAGCAGTTTATTTAGGGGGCGGTCCGAGCAGTACTTC
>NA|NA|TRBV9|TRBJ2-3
CASSVSRTDTQYF
TGTGCCAGCAGCGTATCGAGAACAGATACGCAGTATTTT
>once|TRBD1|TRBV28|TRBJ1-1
CASSRTGGTEAFF
TGTGCCAGCAGCCGTACAGGGGGGACTGAAGCTTTCTTT
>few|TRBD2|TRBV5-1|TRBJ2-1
CASSSDSGSGSNEQFF
TGCGCCAGCAGCTCGGACAGCGGGAGTGGATCCAATGAGCAGTTCTTC
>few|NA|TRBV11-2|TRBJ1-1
CASSAGTNTEAFF
TGTGCCAGCAGCGCCGGGACTAACACTGAAGCTTTCTTT
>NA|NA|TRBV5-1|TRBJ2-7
CASSLDFSYEQYF
TGCGCCAGCAGCCTAGACTTTTCTTACGAGCAGTACTTC
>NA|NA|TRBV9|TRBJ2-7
CASSVTGLATPYEQYF
TGTGCCAGCAGCGTAACCGGGCTAGCCACGCCCTACGAGCAGTACTTC
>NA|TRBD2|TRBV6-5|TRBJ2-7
CASSYPGLAGYEQYF
TGTGCCAGCAGTTACCCGGGACTAGCGGGCTACGAGCAGTACTTC
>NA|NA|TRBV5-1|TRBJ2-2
CASSRVSAGARSTGELFF
TGCGCCAGCAGCCGGGTGTCCGCGGGTGCCAGGTCCACCGGGGAGCTGTTTTTT
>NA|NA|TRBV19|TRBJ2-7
CASSIDEGGPYEQYF
TGTGCCAGTAGTATAGATGAAGGAGGCCCCTACGAGCAGTACTTC
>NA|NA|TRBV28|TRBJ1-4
CASNQQGYNEKLFF
TGTGCCAGCAACCAACAGGGATATAATGAAAAACTGTTTTTT
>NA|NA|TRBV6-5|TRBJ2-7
CASSYSSPSYEQYF
TGTGCCAGCAGTTACTCATCTCCGAGCTACGAGCAGTACTTC
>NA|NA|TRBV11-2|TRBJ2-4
CASSGSYIQYF
TGTGCCAGCAGCGGGAGTTACATTCAGTACTTC
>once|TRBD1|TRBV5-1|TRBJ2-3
CASSGSTGGEDTQYF
TGCGCCAGCAGCGGATCGACAGGGGGCGAGGATACGCAGTATTTT
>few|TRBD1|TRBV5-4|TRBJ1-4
CASSPGQGGRDEKLFF
TGTGCCAGCAGCCCGGGACAGGGGGGCAGGGATGAAAAACTGTTTTTT
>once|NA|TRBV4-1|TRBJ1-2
CASSQPRYRARQGYTF
TGCGCCAGCAGCCAACCCCGGTACAGGGCGCGGCAAGGCTACACCTTC
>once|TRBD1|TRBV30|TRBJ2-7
CAWSADPGGAREQYF
TGTGCCTGGAGTGCGGACCCAGGGGGCGCCCGCGAGCAGTACTTC
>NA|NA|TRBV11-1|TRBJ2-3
CASSLLAAEDTQYF
TGTGCCAGCAGCCTGTTGGCAGCGGAAGATACGCAGTATTTT
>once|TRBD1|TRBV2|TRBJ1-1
CASGRQGVGAFF
TGTGCCAGCGGAAGACAGGGAGTGGGAGCTTTCTTT
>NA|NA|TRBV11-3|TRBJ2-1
CASSSSTYNEQFF
TGTGCCAGCAGCTCAAGCACCTACAATGAGCAGTTCTTC
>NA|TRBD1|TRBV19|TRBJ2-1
CASRRGDRGYSGNEQFF
TGTGCCAGTAGAAGGGGGGACAGGGGATATTCGGGGAATGAGCAGTTCTTC
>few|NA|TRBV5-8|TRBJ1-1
CASSFDRLNTEAFF
TGTGCCAGCAGCTTTGACAGACTGAACACTGAAGCTTTCTTT
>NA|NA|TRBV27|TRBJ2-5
CASCCGRTLEQYF
TGTGCCAGCTGTTGCGGACGGACATTGGAGCAGTACTTC
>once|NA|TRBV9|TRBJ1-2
CASSAMGGFGYGYTF
TGTGCCAGCAGCGCAATGGGAGGTTTTGGATATGGCTACACCTTC
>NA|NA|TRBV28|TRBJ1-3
CASSPSTALSGNTIYF
TGTGCCAGCAGTCCGTCGACAGCCCTCTCTGGAAACACCATATATTTT
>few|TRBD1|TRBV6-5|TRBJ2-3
CASRPGQGRTDTQYF
TGTGCCAGCAGGCCGGGACAGGGTAGGACAGATACGCAGTATTTT
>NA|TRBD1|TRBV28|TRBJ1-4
CASNLRTGWEKLFF
TGTGCCAGCAACCTCCGGACAGGATGGGAAAAACTGTTTTTT
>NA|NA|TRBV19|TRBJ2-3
CASSSRASTDTQYF
TGTGCCAGTAGTAGCAGGGCTAGCACAGATACGCAGTATTTT
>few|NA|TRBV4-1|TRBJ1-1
CASSVGQMNTEAFF
TGCGCCAGCAGCGTTGGACAGATGAACACTGAAGCTTTCTTT
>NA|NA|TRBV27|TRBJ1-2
CASRVGLGDGYTF
TGTGCCAGCAGGGTCGGACTAGGGGATGGCTACACCTTC
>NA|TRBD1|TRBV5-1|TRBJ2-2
CASSRDRGTTGELFF
TGCGCCAGCAGCCGGGACAGGGGGACCACCGGGGAACTGTTTTTT
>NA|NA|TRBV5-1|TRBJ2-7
CASSLVGEYEQYF
TGCGCCAGCAGCTTGGTTGGGGAGTACGAGCAGTACTTC
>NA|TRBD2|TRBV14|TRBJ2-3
CASSQGLAERMDTQYF
TGTGCCAGCAGCCAAGGACTAGCGGAAAGGATGGATACGCAGTATTTT
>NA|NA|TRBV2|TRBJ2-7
CASTLSYEQYF
TGTGCCAGCACCCTATCCTACGAGCAGTACTTC
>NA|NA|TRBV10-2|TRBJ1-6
CASSESIPSWGQPLHF
TGCGCCAGCAGTGAGTCGATCCCTAGCTGGGGACAACCCCTCCACTTT
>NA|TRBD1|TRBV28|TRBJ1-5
CASSLGQPYQPQHF
TGTGCCAGCAGTCTGGGACAGCCCTATCAGCCCCAGCATTTT
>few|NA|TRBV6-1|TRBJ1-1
CASRAGLWNTEAFF
TGTGCCAGCAGAGCAGGCTTGTGGAACACTGAAGCTTTCTTT
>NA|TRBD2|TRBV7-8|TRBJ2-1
CASSPDIAGGPKNEQFF
TGTGCCAGCAGCCCTGACATAGCGGGGGGGCCGAAGAATGAGCAGTTCTTC
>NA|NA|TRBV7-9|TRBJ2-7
CASSPWGPNEQYF
TGTGCCAGCAGCCCCTGGGGCCCCAACGAGCAGTACTTC
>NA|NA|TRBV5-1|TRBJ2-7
CASSLSPPSYEQYF
TGCGCCAGCAGCCTATCTCCCCCTTCCTACGAGCAGTACTTC
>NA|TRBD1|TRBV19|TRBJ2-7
CATRDRVGEQYF
TGTGCCACCCGAGACAGGGTAGGTGAGCAGTACTTC
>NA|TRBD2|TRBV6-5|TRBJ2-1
CASSLPGGAHNEQFF
TGTGCCAGCAGTTTACCGGGGGGGGCGCACAATGAGCAGTTCTTC
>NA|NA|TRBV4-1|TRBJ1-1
CASSPGAGRGTEAFF
TGCGCCAGCAGCCCAGGGGCAGGGAGAGGAACTGAAGCTTTCTTT
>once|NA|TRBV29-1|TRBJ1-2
CNVVGPQGNYGYTF
TGCAACGTTGTGGGGCCGCAGGGGAACTATGGCTACACCTTC
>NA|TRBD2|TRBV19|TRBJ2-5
CASSIMAGGISQETQYF
TGTGCCAGTAGTATCATGGCGGGGGGCATTTCCCAAGAGACCCAGTACTTC
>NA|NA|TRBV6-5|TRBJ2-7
CASSKIQGTYEQYF
TGTGCCAGCAGTAAAATCCAGGGGACCTACGAGCAGTACTTC
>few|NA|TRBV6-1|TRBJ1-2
CASSEGQAPRNGYTF
TGTGCCAGCAGTGAAGGACAGGCCCCCCGGAATGGCTACACCTTC
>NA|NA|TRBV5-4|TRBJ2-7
CASSLGGVLPYEQYF
TGTGCCAGCAGCTTGGGGGGGGTTCTCCCCTACGAGCAGTACTTC